What follows is one T cell receptor (beta chain) and its context. Germline V gene lookup returns CDR1 MNHNY and CDR2 SVGAGI (reference sequence). The length of the CDR3 is 11 residues. The germline V and J ends were trimmed by 7 bases and 8 bases, with 11 bases remaining between them. TCRdb fed the 5' RACE reads into MiXCR, producing one record per CDR3 protein. The sample records some 300,000 distinct CDR3 sequences, roughly 9% being singletons. The data were taken from a study of T cells after yellow fever vaccination. The TCR originated in a man younger than 35 who received the YFV17D yellow fever vaccine. Sequencing was performed on CD4+ T cells sorted from PBMCs, taken 5 days after the yellow fever booster vaccination. The V gene is TRBV6-6, the J gene TRBJ1-1; a weak D match, TRBD1 (6 bases). CDR3 in amino acids: CASIQDREAFF. The CDR3 DNA reads TGTGCCAGCATACAAGACAGGGAAGCTTTCTTT.